This record covers a single TCR beta chain. The antigen is undetermined. The data were obtained in a study of siplizumab effects on memory and regulatory T cells. Whole-study findings and limits: Few alloreactive clones mapped to unstimulated subsets. Sequences that were alloreactive and traceable to unstimulated CD4+ memory cells were significantly reduced by siplizumab.

The CDR3 has 17 amino acids. After removal of 6 bases from V and 1 base from J, the junction contained 11 bases not matched to a gene. Germline V CDR1 and CDR2: SGHRS, YFSETQ. The repertoire was sequenced with immunoSEQ multiplex PCR; TCRdb's copy has only in-frame clones and lacks some. The sample has approximately 120,000 clones, under 95% seen once. The sample comprised Tregs sorted from blood. The clonotype comes from a human donor in good health. The chain links TRBV5-1 to TRBJ2-1; 9 nucleotides align to TRBD2. CDR3 in amino acids: CASNLASGGPSYNEQFF. Written as DNA, the CDR3 is TGCGCCAGCAACCTAGCGAGCGGGGGGCCGTCCTACAATGAGCAGTTCTTC.